This TCR beta chain was found in a study of shared clonotypes between healthy human individuals. General study results and limits: Estimated richness was generally greater in naive than memory subsets. Sequencing depth was expected to influence donor clonotype sharing.

Original analysis: Junction-only sequences without quality scores came from ImmunoSEQ, so filtering differed. Sequenced by immunoSEQ multiplex PCR; TCRdb stores in-frame clones only, minus some. For V, J and clone size, that table is used; D and trimming come from the DNA. The sample contains hundreds of thousands of clones, 98% of which appear only once. CD8 cells classed as naive were CD45RO-negative and positively selected for CCR7, excluding terminally differentiated effector memory CD45RA+ cells. Donors comprised healthy HIV-negative adults lacking recent acute infections or vaccinations. Notes on this clone: Its antigen is as yet unknown.

V lost 4 bases and J lost 7, with 11 bases in between. The CDR3 loop spans 13 amino acids. Germline V gene lookup returns CDR1 MNHEY and CDR2 SMNVEV (reference sequence). The TCR comes from a man aged 25 to 40 in good health. This chain connects TRBV27 to TRBJ2-1; TRBD2 might be the D (7 bases). The source material was naive CD8+ T cells sorted from blood. This CDR3 is CASSWGGRNEQFF. CDR3 nucleotides: TGTGCCAGCAGTTGGGGGGGCCGGAATGAGCAGTTCTTC.